This T cell receptor beta chain was recovered during a study of T cell responses to AZD1222 COVID-19 vaccine (dated by TCRdb to 2020 to 2023). Regarding the complete study: A total of approximately 230 trial participants underwent TCR sequencing, of whom nearly 210 received two doses of AZD1222 and about 25 received two doses of the MenACWY control vaccine. Trial participants were enrolled by age into 18-55, 56-69 and 70-plus year subgroups, with 148, 28 and 57 TCR-sequenced participants respectively.

The research as a whole found: Conclusions about previously exposed vaccinees were limited because only six AZD1222 recipients were SARS-CoV-2 seropositive at baseline. Most participants were white British and females outnumbered males, and the authors suggested that clonal diversity may have been underestimated. Reportedly, almost half of the unique spike-specific TCRs recognized epitopes lying outside the regions that are mutated in the B.1.351 and B.1.1.7 variants. Because no day 14 peak-response samples were available, the repertoires could be characterized only after the peak T cell response. In the small 56-69-year group, the increase in depth fell short of significance, most likely because of low power. CD4 TCRs associated with the vaccine covered the entire spike protein, and the dominant responses were in regions 160-218 and 743-854. After two AZD1222 doses, spike-specific TCR breadth and depth were significantly higher than at day 0 and than in MenACWY recipients.

The time point label on this specimen signifies: about 28 days (+/-7) after the second vaccine dose. AZD1222 recipients given second doses at about 4 weeks or at about 12 weeks were pooled, since spike-specific TCR depth and breadth were not found to differ between the two schedules. Vaccinee samples were obtained from the UK trials COV001 and COV002, which included a single-blind randomized controlled phase 2/3 trial of AZD1222 (ChAdOx1 nCoV-19) in healthy adults. For TCRbeta chain sequencing, PBMC samples from trial participants were taken at day 0 and at day 28 after the second dose. Based on the germline V gene, the CDR1 and CDR2 sequences are SNHLY and FYNNEI. Trimming costs V 0 bases and J 5 bases, and their ends lie 10 bases apart. Spanning cysteine to phenylalanine, the CDR3 consists of 14 amino acids. Just CDR3 DNA is preserved here, 42 bases in frame from base 1. A word on this clone: The specificity of this receptor is unknown. No base quality values were provided; no much bigger clone lies one nucleotide off.

The CDR3 regions of human TCRbeta chains were analyzed by immunosequencing. Under the source paper's analysis protocol: TCRs in the repertoires were matched against a reference library of SARS-CoV-2-specific TCRs that had been generated with the MIRA antigen-specificity platform. Breadth was defined as the fraction of unique TCRs that were SARS-CoV-2-associated. Depth was defined as the fraction of total T cells that were SARS-CoV-2-associated. Each spike-specific TCR was assigned to its reactive spike region and to a CD4 or CD8 class using the MIRA data. Log10-transformed breadth and depth values were compared by one-way ANOVA with Sidak's multiple comparisons tests. In its TCRdb copy, this immuneACCESS table keeps in-frame sequences only and misses some clones. Where compared with another copy, unresolved V genes explain less than half of these, and the others have no known cause. That table gives V, J and clone size, and the DNA gave D and trimming. The sample yields 90,000 or so clones; roughly 89% were counted once. Approximately 5% of the sample goes to the ten largest clones.

The sequence derives from an adult who received the AZD1222 COVID-19 vaccine. The chain uses TRBV2 and TRBJ2-5; possibly the D gene is TRBD2, per 5 matching bases. The source was peripheral blood, collected 28 days after the second AZD1222 dose. The CDR3 region has the sequence CASSEARGSETQYF. The nucleotide sequence reads TGTGCCAGCAGTGAAGCGAGAGGGTCGGAGACCCAGTACTTC.